The clone carrying this TCR beta chain was seen only a few times. What it recognizes is unknown. From the 5' RACE reads, TCRdb called clonotypes with MiXCR, one entry per CDR3 protein. The sample lists tens of thousands of distinct CDR3 sequences; 8.5% to 10% were seen once. This CDR3 spans 18 amino acids. Trimming shortened V by 4 bases and J by 0 bases, and 23 bases separated the two germline ends. From germline, CDR1 is SQVTM and CDR2 ANQGSEA. The data stem from a study of early T cells in non-severe SARS-CoV-2 infection. Points from the study as a whole: Matching results from VDJdb favored anti-spike CD8 responses, leaving private and CD4 specificities undetected.

The chain uses TRBV29-1 and TRBJ2-3; maybe TRBD2 (7 bases). The sequence was collected from an adult who was a healthcare worker with PCR-confirmed SARS-CoV-2 infection or an uninfected control (not recorded which). This material consisted of whole blood, taken at baseline. CDR3 residues: CSVGGRRGGLLSTDTQYF. The DNA for the CDR3 is TGCAGCGTTGGCGGTAGGAGGGGGGGCCTCCTTAGCACAGATACGCAGTATTTT.